The 17 T cell receptor beta chains in this list originate from one sample, sequenced in a study of blood T cell repertoires in COVID-19. TCRdb's copy holds only in-frame clones and misses some; the assay was immunoSEQ multiplex PCR. The table includes approximately 220,000 clones, more than 75% detected once. The specimen sequenced was peripheral blood. Receptors were obtained from a man aged 50 to 59 who had recovered from COVID-19.

This chain links TRBV29-1 with TRBJ1-1; a weak D match, TRBD1 (5 bases). This CDR3 is built from 15 residues. The germline gives CDR1 SQVTM, CDR2 ANQGSEA. Trimming left V 4 bases short and J 3 bases short, with 18 bases between. CDR3 sequence: CSVGGNSGQYTEAFF. CDR3 bases: TGCAGCGTTGGGGGAAACTCCGGACAATACACTGAAGCTTTCTTT.

In its sample, this clone was seen once. The chain recombines TRBV20-1 with TRBJ1-4; D is perhaps TRBD1 (6 bases). The CDR3 has 14 residues. Trimming shortened V by 3 bases and J by 0 bases, and 8 bases separated the two germline ends. The V gene's germline CDR1 is DFQATT and CDR2 SNEGSKA (reference sequence). Here the CDR3 reads CSASRTATNEKLFF. CDR3 nucleotides: TGCAGTGCTAGTAGGACAGCAACTAATGAAAAACTGTTTTTT.

The chain has TRBV4-1 and TRBJ2-1; D possibly corresponds to TRBD2 (6 bases). This CDR3 comprises 16 residues. Germline V gives CDR1 MGHRA, CDR2 YSYEKL. Trimming removed 0 bases at V and 4 bases at J, with 13 bases between. The CDR3 protein is CASSQDLRRGYNEQFF. CDR3 bases: TGCGCCAGCAGCCAAGATCTCCGGCGGGGTTACAATGAGCAGTTCTTC.

The V gene is TRBV30, the J gene TRBJ1-2, with a possible D match to TRBD1 (6 bases). Between the trimmed V and J ends, which lost 3 bases and 2 bases, there was a span of 10 bases. Germline V gives CDR1 GTSNPN, CDR2 SVGIG (reference sequence). The CDR3 loop spans 13 amino acids. The CDR3 DNA sequence: TGTGCCTGGAGGCCAGGGGAAAACTATGGCTACACCTTC. This codes for CAWRPGENYGYTF.

The V call is TRBV6-5, the J call TRBJ1-1, with a tentative D call TRBD1 (5 bases). Germline lookup yields CDR1 MNHEY and CDR2 SVGAGI. The CDR3 runs to 13 residues. The germline V and J ends were trimmed by 0 bases and 6 bases, with 8 bases remaining between them. For the CDR3, the DNA is TGTGCCAGCAGTTACTCGACGGGGGCTGAAGCTTTCTTT. Its translation is CASSYSTGAEAFF.

The rearrangement uses TRBV3-1 (or the pseudogene TRBV3-2) and TRBJ1-3; D is undetermined. CDR1 is LGHDT, CDR2 YNNKEL, per germline (reference sequence). The CDR3 loop spans 14 amino acids. V dropped 4 bases and J dropped 0 bases, with 7 bases sitting between them. The CDR3 coding sequence is TGTGCCAGCAGCCGACACATCTCTGGAAACACCATATATTTT. It yields the protein CASSRHISGNTIYF.

The V and J genes are TRBV28 and TRBJ1-2; D unclear. V lost 5 bases to trimming and J lost 4 bases, with 11 bases between them. The germline V gene encodes CDR1 MDHEN and CDR2 SYDVKM. The CDR3 is 13 residues long. The CDR3 loop reads CASSPRRGYGYTF. The CDR3, as DNA: TGTGCCAGCAGTCCCCGAAGAGGCTATGGCTACACCTTC.

This clone was found a few times. The chain links TRBV7-9 to TRBJ2-7; 10 bases are a match to TRBD2. This CDR3 has 15 amino acids. Germline values: CDR1 SEHNR, CDR2 FQNEAQ (reference sequence). Germline trimming cut 5 bases from V and 5 bases from J; bases unmatched to any gene: 9. The CDR3 reads CASSDRSGRANEQYF. Written as DNA, the CDR3 is TGTGCCAGCAGCGACCGAAGCGGGAGGGCCAACGAGCAGTACTTC.

This chain uses TRBV7-9 with TRBJ2-1, with TRBD2 as a possible D gene (6 bases). Germline CDR1 is SEHNR and CDR2 is FQNEAQ (reference sequence). Deletions cut 0 bases from V and 4 bases from J, with 13 bases between. There are 16 residues in the CDR3. In DNA form, the CDR3 reads TGTGCCAGCAGCTTAGCTGGGGGGTTGGTATACAATGAGCAGTTCTTC. This codes for CASSLAGGLVYNEQFF.

V gene TRBV12-3 or TRBV12-4 combines with J gene TRBJ1-1; D is unresolved. The CDR3 is 13 residues long. V lost 2 bases and J lost 1, with 5 bases in between. CDR3 nucleotides: TGTGCCAGCAGTTTACTAGAGAACACTGAAGCTTTCTTT. This gives the protein CASSLLENTEAFF.

The CDR3 sequence: CAWRRTAAGEYEQYF. As DNA, the CDR3 is TGTGCCTGGAGGCGGACGGCCGCCGGGGAGTACGAGCAGTACTTC. This sequence joins TRBV30 and TRBJ2-7; D is possibly TRBD2 (5 bases). This CDR3 comprises 15 residues. From germline, CDR1 is GTSNPN and CDR2 SVGIG (reference sequence). The V and J ends lost 3 bases and 4 bases respectively, with 19 bases between them.

This chain joins TRBV2 and TRBJ2-5; TRBD1 matches at 10 bases. Trimming at V came to 7 bases and at J to 5 bases, leaving 10 bases not matched to a gene. CDR1 is SNHLY and CDR2 is FYNNEI in the germline V gene. The CDR3 is made up of 15 amino acids. CDR3: CASIRQGAVGETQYF. In DNA form, the CDR3 reads TGTGCCAGCATCCGACAGGGGGCTGTCGGGGAGACCCAGTACTTC.

The chain has TRBV7-7 and TRBJ2-6, with 13 positions matching TRBD2. The CDR3 is made up of 17 amino acids. Trimming took 5 bases from V and 4 from J; bases not matched to a gene: 5. Germline V lookup: CDR1 SSHAT, CDR2 FNYEAQ (reference sequence). Here the CDR3 reads CASSRTSGSSGANVLTF. CDR3 bases: TGTGCCAGCAGCAGGACTAGCGGGAGCTCCGGGGCCAACGTCCTGACTTTC.

About this clone: Other DNA sequences within the sample encode an identical CDR3. This chain uses TRBV19 with TRBJ2-7; weak D call: TRBD1 (5 bases). The CDR3 extends over 13 amino acids. V was trimmed by 3 bases and J by 1 base, leaving 7 bases between them. Germline loops: CDR1 LNHDA, CDR2 SQIVND (reference sequence). The CDR3 DNA sequence: TGTGCCAGTAGTATCGACAGATCCTACGAGCAGTACTTC. Encoded protein: CASSIDRSYEQYF.

J is TRBJ1-6 and V is TRBV21-1. TRBV21-1 is assigned pseudogene status. The CDR3 covers 16 residues. CDR3 loop: CASSKALSSYNSPLHF. Here the CDR3 DNA reads TGTGCCAGCAGCAAGGCACTAAGCTCCTATAATTCACCCCTCCACTTT.

This rearrangement joins TRBV11-2 to TRBJ2-7; D is ambiguous. This CDR3 is 15 amino acids long. Trimming pared 6 bases from V and 0 bases from J, leaving 15 bases between. Per the germline V gene, CDR1 is SGHAT and CDR2 is FQNNGV. The CDR3 is CASSVTVSTSYEQYF. CDR3 nucleotide sequence: TGTGCCAGCAGTGTTACAGTATCGACCTCCTACGAGCAGTACTTC.

This sequence joins TRBV6-6 and TRBJ2-7, with no clear D. Trimming removed 3 bases at V and 4 bases at J, with 13 bases between. This CDR3 is built from 14 residues. Germline CDR1 MNHNY, CDR2 SVGAGI (reference sequence). This CDR3 is CASSYKSRLYEQYF. The CDR3 coding sequence is TGTGCCAGCAGTTATAAGTCTCGGTTATACGAGCAGTACTTC.